One sample yielded the 25 T cell receptor beta chains listed below, sequenced in a study of blood T cell repertoires in COVID-19 (dated by TCRdb to the early 2020s). Libraries were prepared through the immunoSEQ multiplex PCR assay. Here the immuneACCESS table is served through TCRdb, limited to in-frame sequences with V and J called. Missing clones are a known gap in these copies; in checked studies unresolved V genes cover under half, and the rest lacks a known reason. In all, the sample holds roughly 62,000 clones, and 87% of those were seen once. The top ten hold over 9.5% of the sample. Sequenced sample: peripheral blood. All receptors derive from a human donor with acute or convalescent COVID-19. The donor label of this sample is uncertain.

This clone has only one observation. The gene calls are TRBV3-1 (or the pseudogene TRBV3-2) and TRBJ2-7; D is unresolved. The germline V and J ends were trimmed by 1 base and 5 bases, with 3 bases remaining between them. CDR1 is LGHDT, CDR2 YNNKEL, per germline (reference sequence). The CDR3 extends over 11 amino acids. CDR3 region: CASSQVNEQYF. The CDR3 DNA reads TGTGCCAGCAGCCAAGTCAACGAGCAGTACTTC.

The genes are TRBV10-3 and TRBJ1-5; a possible D gene is TRBD1 (5 bases). The CDR3 has 13 amino acids. Germline V gene lookup returns CDR1 ENHRY and CDR2 SYGVKD. V was cut by 8 bases and J by 5 bases, with 13 bases left in between. The CDR3 loop reads CAIAPGGDQPQHF. The CDR3 DNA follows: TGTGCCATCGCCCCCGGGGGGGATCAGCCCCAGCATTTT.

A single count supports this clone. The rearrangement joins TRBV20-1 to TRBJ2-5; D is undetermined. The V end lost 3 bases, the J end lost 7 bases, and 9 bases lay between the germline ends. Germline loops: CDR1 DFQATT, CDR2 SNEGSKA (reference sequence). CDR3 length: 11 amino acids. This chain's CDR3 is CSARNYPTQYF. The CDR3 nucleotides are TGCAGTGCTAGGAACTATCCGACCCAGTACTTC.

This chain connects TRBV20-1 to TRBJ2-7, with D unresolved. V dropped 3 bases and J dropped 5 bases, with 17 bases sitting between them. The CDR3 extends over 14 amino acids. Germline lookup yields CDR1 DFQATT and CDR2 SNEGSKA (reference sequence). The CDR3 here is CSASLGGPRNEQYV. In nucleotides, the CDR3 is TGCAGTGCTAGTTTGGGTGGGCCACGGAACGAGCAGTACGTC.

The CDR3 region has the DNA TGTGCCAGCAGTGATACTAGCGGGGGTACAGATACGCAGTATTTT. Its translation is CASSDTSGGTDTQYF. This rearrangement joins TRBV2 to TRBJ2-3; 11 bases agree with TRBD2. The J segment lost 3 bases and the V segment lost 3 bases, leaving 2 bases of the junction unmatched. Germline V gene sequence: CDR1 SNHLY, CDR2 FYNNEI. This CDR3 contains 15 residues.

The DNA of the CDR3 is TGTGCCAGCAGCCCCCATGAACTCCCCTCCTACGAGCAGTACTTC. It is translated as CASSPHELPSYEQYF. The gene calls are TRBV9 and TRBJ2-7; D is ambiguous. V was cut by 4 bases and J by 0 bases, with 14 bases left in between. The CDR3 contains 15 residues. Germline-derived CDR1 and CDR2 are SGDLS and YYNGEE.

This CDR3 reads CSVGGEGEAIANYGYTF. CDR3 sequence (DNA): TGCAGTGTAGGAGGGGAAGGGGAAGCTATTGCTAACTATGGCTACACCTTC. J is TRBJ1-2 and V is TRBV29-1, with D perhaps TRBD1 (5 bases). The CDR3 runs to 17 residues. Germline values: CDR1 SQVTM, CDR2 ANQGSEA.

Only a few counts were recorded for this clone. This rearrangement joins TRBV9 to TRBJ2-1; D remains unclear. The CDR3 is 14 amino acids. The V gene lost 0 bases and the J gene lost 0 bases, with 4 bases spanning the gap. Germline CDR1 is SGDLS and CDR2 is YYNGEE. CDR3 bases: TGTGCCAGCAGCGTAGGGAGCTCCTACAATGAGCAGTTCTTC. This encodes CASSVGSSYNEQFF.

The chain links TRBV18 to TRBJ1-1; 7 bases line up with TRBD1. This CDR3 is built from 11 residues. The germline CDR1 and CDR2 sequences are KGHSH and LQKENI. J gave up 3 bases and V 11 bases, and 3 bases lay outside the gene matches. The DNA for the CDR3 is TGTGCCCAACAGGGGTACACTGAAGCTTTCTTT. Residues: CAQQGYTEAFF.

CDR3 DNA: TGCGCCAGCAGTGAGCTCCCAGGGGTGGCCACTGAAGCTTTCTTT. Translating it yields CASSELPGVATEAFF. This chain links TRBV10-2 with TRBJ1-1; perhaps TRBD1 as D (6 bases). CDR3 length equals 15 residues. Between the trimmed V and J ends, which lost 2 bases and 4 bases, there was a span of 14 bases. Germline V gene sequence: CDR1 WSHSY, CDR2 SAAADI.

The chain has TRBV18 and TRBJ1-5; 10 bases are shared with TRBD1. CDR3 length equals 15 residues. V dropped 6 bases and J dropped 9; count of bases not matched to a gene: 11. Germline V gene sequence: CDR1 KGHSH, CDR2 LQKENI. The CDR3 region has the DNA TGTGCCAGCTCTCCCGGGGACAGGGGATCACGGCCCCAGCATTTT. Protein product: CASSPGDRGSRPQHF.

The CDR3 bases are TGTGCCAGCAGCCAAGATATGCAGGGGGCTGGAGGGACCCAGTACTTC. Residues: CASSQDMQGAGGTQYF. The rearrangement joins TRBV3-1 (or the pseudogene TRBV3-2) to TRBJ2-5, with TRBD1 identical over 8 bases. The CDR3 consists of 16 residues. Trimming at V came to 0 bases and at J to 7 bases, leaving 10 bases not matched to a gene. Germline-derived CDR1 and CDR2 are LGHDT and YNNKEL (reference sequence).

The chain employs TRBV7-3 and TRBJ2-1; D might be TRBD2 (5 bases). The germline V and J ends were trimmed by 0 bases and 6 bases, with 15 bases remaining between them. The CDR3 spans 16 residues. Germline CDR1 is SGHTA and CDR2 is FQGTGA. CDR3 sequence: CASSLTPSPLGNEQFF. For the CDR3, the DNA is TGTGCCAGCAGCTTAACCCCTTCCCCACTAGGCAATGAGCAGTTCTTC. Together with reference TRBV7-3 and TRBJ2-1, the CDR3 gives the full variable domain: GAGVSQTPSNKVTEKGKYVELRCDPISGHTALYWYRQSLGQGPEFLIYFQGTGAADDSGLPNDRFFAVRPEGSVSTLKIQRTERGDSAVYLCASSLTPSPLGNEQFFGPGTRLTVL.

This chain links TRBV3-1 (or the pseudogene TRBV3-2) with TRBJ2-1, with D possibly matching TRBD2 (6 bases). The CDR3 loop spans 15 amino acids. Trimming removed 5 bases at V and 0 bases at J, with 11 bases between. CDR1 and CDR2 (germline): LGHDT, YNNKEL (reference sequence). Written as DNA, the CDR3 is TGTGCCAGCAGCACCCGGGGGAGCTCCTACAATGAGCAGTTCTTC. It encodes CASSTRGSSYNEQFF.

The count of this clone is one. This rearrangement joins TRBV11-2 to TRBJ2-3, with 13 bases that match TRBD2. CDR1 is SGHAT, CDR2 FQNNGV, per germline. The CDR3 covers 18 residues. Trimming cost V 5 bases and J 2 bases; bases outside gene matches: 10. The CDR3 DNA follows: TGTGCCAGCAGCCCCGGGACTAGCGGGACCCCCTCCACAGATACGCAGTATTTT. This gives the protein CASSPGTSGTPSTDTQYF.

This chain links TRBV6-5 with TRBJ1-1; D remains ambiguous. V dropped 5 bases and J dropped 5 bases, with 12 bases sitting between them. Germline CDR1 reads MNHEY; CDR2 reads SVGAGI. This CDR3 region has 13 residues. The CDR3 is CASSITLRTEAFF. CDR3 nucleotide sequence: TGTGCCAGCAGTATTACACTACGGACTGAAGCTTTCTTT.

J is TRBJ1-3 and V is TRBV5-5, with D uncertain. The V gene's germline CDR1 is SGHKS and CDR2 YYEKEE (reference sequence). The V end lost 4 bases, the J end lost 4 bases, and 9 bases lay between the germline ends. The CDR3 contains 13 residues. CDR3 DNA: TGTGCCAGCAGCCGGGGTGACGGAAACACCATATATTTT. Protein sequence: CASSRGDGNTIYF.

There are a few counts of this clone. J is TRBJ2-5 and V is TRBV24-1; possibly TRBD1 for D (6 bases). CDR3 length equals 16 residues. In germline, CDR1 is KGHDR, CDR2 SFDVKD. V lost 3 bases, J lost 5 bases, and 18 bases lay in between. CDR3 DNA: TGTGCCACCAGTGATACTTCAGGGGCCTCCCGGGAGACCCAGTACTTC. This codes for CATSDTSGASRETQYF.

The DNA for the CDR3 is TGCGCCAGCAGCTCCACCCTAGCGGGGGAGGATACGCAGTATTTT. Amino acid sequence: CASSSTLAGEDTQYF. The chain carries TRBV5-1 and TRBJ2-3, with TRBD2 identical over 10 bases. Germline V gives CDR1 SGHRS, CDR2 YFSETQ. The CDR3 runs 15 residues. V gave up 3 bases and J gave up 6 bases; unmatched junction bases: 7.

The chain joins TRBV3-1 (or the pseudogene TRBV3-2) to TRBJ2-7, with D maybe TRBD2 (5 bases). Between the trimmed V and J ends, which lost 1 base and 1 base, there was a span of 8 bases. The CDR3 runs to 14 residues. Germline V gene data show CDR1 as LGHDT and CDR2 as YNNKEL (reference sequence). CDR3 amino acids: CASSQAAVSYEQYV. The CDR3 bases are TGTGCCAGCAGCCAAGCAGCGGTTTCCTACGAGCAGTACGTC.

CDR3 sequence: CASSLGRGNSPLHF. CDR3 bases: TGTGCCAGCAGTTTAGGGAGGGGAAATTCACCCCTCCACTTT. The chain carries TRBV28 and TRBJ1-6; tentative D call: TRBD1 (5 bases). Germline-derived CDR1 and CDR2 are MDHEN and SYDVKM. The CDR3 has 14 residues. V lost 2 bases and J 7 bases, leaving 9 bases between the germline ends.

The chain links TRBV28 to TRBJ1-5; TRBD1 might be the D (5 bases). The germline V and J ends were trimmed by 6 bases and 9 bases, with 18 bases remaining between them. Germline CDR1 reads MDHEN; CDR2 reads SYDVKM. The length of the CDR3 is 14 residues. The CDR3 nucleotides read TGTGCCAGCAGCTGGGACCGCTGGGAGGGGCCCCAGCATTTT. It translates to CASSWDRWEGPQHF.

V gene TRBV5-4 combines with J gene TRBJ2-1; D may be TRBD2 (6 bases). The CDR3 contains 15 residues. Germline values: CDR1 SGHNT, CDR2 YYREEE (reference sequence). V was trimmed by 0 bases and J by 9 bases, leaving 16 bases between them. The CDR3 bases are TGTGCCAGCAGCTTGGATGAGGGACCCGGGGGTGAGCAGTTCTTC. This encodes CASSLDEGPGGEQFF.

CDR3 sequence: CASSSQTGGNQPQHF. The DNA for the CDR3 is TGTGCCAGCAGTTCCCAGACAGGGGGCAATCAGCCCCAGCATTTT. This chain links TRBV2 with TRBJ1-5; 8 nucleotides agree with TRBD1. The CDR3 extends over 15 amino acids. Germline values: CDR1 SNHLY, CDR2 FYNNEI. Trimming cost V 5 bases and J 2 bases; bases outside gene matches: 5.

The DNA for the CDR3 is TGTGCCAGCAGCTTACTCCTCAGGGCTGGAAACACCATATATTTT. Protein product: CASSLLLRAGNTIYF. This chain uses TRBV7-9 with TRBJ1-3, with D maybe TRBD1 (5 bases). CDR1 and CDR2 (germline): SEHNR, FQNEAQ (reference sequence). The CDR3 consists of 15 residues. With 2 bases removed from V and 2 bases from J, the gap between germline ends came to 10 bases.